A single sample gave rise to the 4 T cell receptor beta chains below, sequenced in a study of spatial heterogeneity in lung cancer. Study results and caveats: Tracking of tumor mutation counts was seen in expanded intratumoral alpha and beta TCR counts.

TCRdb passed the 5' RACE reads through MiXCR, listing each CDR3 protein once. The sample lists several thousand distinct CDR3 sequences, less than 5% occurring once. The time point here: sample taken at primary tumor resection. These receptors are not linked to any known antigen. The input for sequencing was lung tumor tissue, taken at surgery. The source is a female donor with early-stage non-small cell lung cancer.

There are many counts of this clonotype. This chain's CDR3 is CASSLEGSTGKLYGYTF. CDR3 sequence (DNA): TGTGCCAGCAGCTTAGAGGGGTCGACAGGGAAGCTCTATGGCTACACCTTC. This chain uses TRBV7-9 with TRBJ1-2, with 7 bases that match TRBD1. With 1 base clipped from V and 4 bases from J, the junction kept 12 bases outside the gene matches. The V gene's germline CDR1 is SEHNR and CDR2 FQNEAQ (reference sequence). The CDR3 spans 17 residues.

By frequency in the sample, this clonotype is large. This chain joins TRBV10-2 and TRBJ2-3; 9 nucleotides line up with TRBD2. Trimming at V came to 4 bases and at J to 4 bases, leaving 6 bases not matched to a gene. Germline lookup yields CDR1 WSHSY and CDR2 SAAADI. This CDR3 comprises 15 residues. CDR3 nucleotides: TGCGCCAGCAGTGGTGTGCGCGGGAGGGCAGATACGCAGTATTTT. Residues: CASSGVRGRADTQYF.

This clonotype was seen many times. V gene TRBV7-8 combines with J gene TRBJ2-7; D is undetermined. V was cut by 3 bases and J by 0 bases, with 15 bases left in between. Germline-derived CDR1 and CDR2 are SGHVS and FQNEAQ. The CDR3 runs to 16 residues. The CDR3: CASSLLTGDGSYEQYF. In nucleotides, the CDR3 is TGTGCCAGCAGCTTGTTAACTGGAGACGGCTCCTACGAGCAGTACTTC.

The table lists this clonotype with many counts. CDR3: CASSWGRTGVNEQFF. Written as DNA, the CDR3 is TGCGCCAGCTCCTGGGGTCGGACAGGGGTCAATGAGCAGTTCTTC. The chain recombines TRBV5-1 with TRBJ2-1; TRBD1 matches 9 bases. J gave up 6 bases and V 7 bases, and 11 bases lay outside the gene matches. This CDR3 is built from 15 residues. CDR1 SGHRS and CDR2 YFSETQ come from the germline V gene.